This T cell receptor beta chain was observed in a study of T and B cells in COVID-19 patients. Overall study context: Blood was sampled from COVID-19 patients who were either actively infected or recovered.

As concerns this clonotype: Antigen: not known.

Multiplex PCR with BIOMED2 TRB-A/B primer pools amplified TRB rearrangements. TCRdb independently ran MiXCR on the multiplex PCR reads; one entry per CDR3 protein. The sample holds about 14,000 distinct CDR3 sequences, 29% seen once. TRB was amplified from approximately 250-480 ng of blood genomic DNA. General study results and limits: No sequencing was yet done of CD4+, regulatory or CD8+ subsets, or of SARS-CoV-2-responsive or tetramer+ sorted cells. The recovered cohort had under 3,000 exclusive TCR clusters, including over 30 low generation probability clusters. Patients with COVID-19 reportedly showed strongly skewed T cell receptor beta variable and joining gene usage.

This receptor was obtained from a human donor who had recovered from COVID-19. Material for sequencing was blood.

The CDR3 nucleotides read TGTGCCACCAGTAACTGGGAGGGCTTTGAGCAGTTCTTC. This sequence encodes CATSNWEGFEQFF. J is TRBJ2-1 and V is TRBV24-1, with 7 bases aligning to TRBD2. This CDR3 comprises 13 residues. The V segment lost 6 bases and the J segment 9 bases; nucleotides outside the gene matches: 7. Per the germline V gene, CDR1 is KGHDR and CDR2 is SFDVKD.